This T cell receptor (beta chain) was sequenced during a study of cytomegalovirus exposure and HLA in healthy donors. Study-wide results and caveats: Later analysis associated a missense DCLRE1C variant with TCR beta V- and J-gene trimming. Rarity characterized most TCR sequences, yet some public TCRs appeared in many donors. Three chains linked to CMV were shown in vitro to be specific for CMV antigens.

V was cut by 1 base and J by 7 bases, with 7 bases left in between. This CDR3 comprises 13 residues. Germline V gene data show CDR1 as SGHTA and CDR2 as FQGNSA. The sample holds one count of this clone. Its antigen is unidentified. PCR used 60 Vbeta primers and 13 Jbeta primers. Clones were read by immunoSEQ multiplex PCR, and TCRdb kept only the in-frame ones, dropping some. The table includes tens of thousands of clones, around four fifths detected once. The V call is TRBV7-2, the J call TRBJ2-2; D unclear. Sequencing was performed on PBMCs. The source of this sequence is a male donor in good health and CMV-seropositive. CDR3: CASSLVSRGELFF. The CDR3 DNA is TGTGCCAGCAGCTTAGTGAGCCGCGGGGAGCTGTTTTTT. The entire variable domain, with the rest obtained from reference TRBV7-2 and TRBJ2-2, is as follows: GAGVSQSPSNKVTEKGKDVELRCDPISGHTALYWYRQSLGQGLEFLIYFQGNSAPDKSGLPSDRFSAERTGGSVSTLTIQRTQQEDSAVYLCASSLVSRGELFFGEGSRLTVL.